There are a few counts of the clone carrying this T cell receptor (beta chain). Some clones are missing from TCRdb's copy, which holds only in-frame ones; the method was immunoSEQ multiplex PCR. The table has 69,000 or so clones, around 80% seen once. This entry comes from a study of early stage breast cancer tumors. Trimming shortened V by 1 base and J by 0 bases, and 11 bases separated the two germline ends. This CDR3 region has 15 residues. Per germline, CDR1 SGHRS and CDR2 YFSETQ. The chain joins TRBV5-1 to TRBJ2-7; D call uncertain. This sequence was found in a person aged 40 to 50 with breast cancer. The sample consisted of blood. Written as DNA, the CDR3 is TGCGCCAGCAGCTTGTTAGGTGACGGCTCCTACGAGCAGTACTTC. Translation gives CASSLLGDGSYEQYF.